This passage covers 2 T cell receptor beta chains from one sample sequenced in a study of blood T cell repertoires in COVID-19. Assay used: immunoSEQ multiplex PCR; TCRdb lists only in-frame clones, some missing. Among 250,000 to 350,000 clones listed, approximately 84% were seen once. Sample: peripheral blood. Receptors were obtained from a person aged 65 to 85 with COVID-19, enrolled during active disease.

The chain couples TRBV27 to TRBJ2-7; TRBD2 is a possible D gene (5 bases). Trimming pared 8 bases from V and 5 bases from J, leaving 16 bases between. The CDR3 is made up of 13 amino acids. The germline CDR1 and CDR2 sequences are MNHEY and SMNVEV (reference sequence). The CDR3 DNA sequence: TGTGCCAGCCAGTATAGAGGGAGCGACGAGCAGTACTTC. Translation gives CASQYRGSDEQYF.

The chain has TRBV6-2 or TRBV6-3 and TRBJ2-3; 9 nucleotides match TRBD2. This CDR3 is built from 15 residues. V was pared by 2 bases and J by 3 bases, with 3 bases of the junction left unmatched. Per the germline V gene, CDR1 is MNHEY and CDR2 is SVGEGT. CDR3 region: CASSYASGTTDTQYF. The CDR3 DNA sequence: TGTGCCAGCAGTTACGCTAGCGGGACGACAGATACGCAGTATTTT.